The clone carrying this T cell receptor (beta chain) was counted once. The antigen is undetermined. The CDR3 runs 16 residues. CDR1 MDHEN and CDR2 SYDVKM come from the germline V gene. Unmatched junction bases numbered 3, after V lost 2 bases and J lost 2 bases. The sample originates from a study of PD-L1 blockade in urothelial cancer. Study in general: Blood was tested 3 weeks (second dose) and 6 weeks into treatment. General study points: Durable benefit accompanied greater 3-week expansion of tumor-associated blood clones.

This sample's time point: pretreatment peripheral blood. Profiled with immunoSEQ multiplex PCR; TCRdb holds only in-frame clones, not every one. The repertoire includes under 95,000 clones, around 83% of them detected once, and around 2.1% sits in the top ten. The sequence derives from a man between 60 and 75 years old with urothelial cancer. The sample was PBMCs, taken around atezolizumab (anti-PD-L1) treatment. The rearrangement links TRBV28 to TRBJ1-1; the match to TRBD1 covers 12 bases. The chain's CDR3 is CASSLGGQGANTEAFF. The CDR3 DNA reads as TGTGCCAGCAGTTTAGGGGGACAGGGGGCTAACACTGAAGCTTTCTTT.